The sequence of this TCR beta chain was determined in a study of T cell responses to AZD1222 COVID-19 vaccine. Assay used: immunoSEQ multiplex PCR; TCRdb lists only in-frame clones, some missing. In the table there are 140,000 or so clones, around 92% of which are singletons. In germline, CDR1 is MNHNS, CDR2 SASEGT. Trimming stripped 3 bases from V and 1 base from J, with 12 bases between. This CDR3 is built from 15 residues. The clonotype originates from an adult in good health. The genes are TRBV6-1 and TRBJ2-5; D remains ambiguous. The material was peripheral blood, obtained on day 0 of AZD1222 vaccination. DNA of the CDR3: TGTGCCAGCAGTGACCCTGTAAGCGTCCAAGAGACCCAGTACTTC. Translation gives CASSDPVSVQETQYF.